The T cell receptor beta chain described here comes from a study of CD8 T cells in ankylosing spondylitis. The CDR3 runs 13 residues. V gave up 1 base and J gave up 6 bases, with 9 bases separating them. At least ten counts were recorded for this clonotype. TCRdb called the 5' RACE reads again in MiXCR, with one record for every CDR3 protein. Among around 250,000 distinct CDR3 sequences listed, over 8.5% were seen once. The clonotype was recovered from a male donor with ankylosing spondylitis or in good health (not recorded which). J is TRBJ1-2 and V is TRBV12-3 or TRBV12-4; no clear D. The sequencing input was blood, either unsorted or a sorted T cell fraction (not recorded which). CDR3 coding DNA: TGTGCCAGCAGTTTAGGGCGGAACAATGGCTACACCTTC. Protein: CASSLGRNNGYTF.